The 27 T cell receptor beta chains in this list originate from one sample, sequenced in a study of OX40 agonist ivuxolimab in advanced cancers. Profiled with immunoSEQ multiplex PCR; TCRdb holds only in-frame clones, not every one. In the table there are about 36,000 clones, about 80% of which are singletons. The specimen was CD4+ or CD8+ T cells sorted from blood, collected in a trial of the OX40 agonist ivuxolimab. The receptor source for this set is an adult with an advanced solid tumor such as melanoma, head and neck, liver or kidney cancer.

The chain uses TRBV30 and TRBJ1-2; D is unclear. Trimming cost V 1 base and J 1 base, with 7 bases left between them. The germline CDR1 and CDR2 sequences are GTSNPN and SVGIG (reference sequence). The CDR3 consists of 13 residues. The CDR3: CAWSGVINYGYTF. CDR3 coding DNA: TGTGCCTGGAGTGGGGTGATTAACTATGGCTACACCTTC.

The chain combines TRBV27 with TRBJ2-3; D not resolved. This CDR3 contains 18 residues. Germline-derived CDR1 and CDR2 are MNHEY and SMNVEV (reference sequence). The ends were cut back, 4 bases at V and 2 bases at J, with 22 bases in the middle. The CDR3 reads CASSSVLGSIPSTDTQYF. CDR3 nucleotide sequence: TGTGCCAGCAGTTCCGTTTTGGGCTCCATCCCCTCCACAGATACGCAGTATTTT.

The rearrangement uses TRBV12-5 and TRBJ2-1, with 7 nucleotides matching TRBD2. The germline gives CDR1 LGHNT, CDR2 FRNRAP. The CDR3 extends over 15 amino acids. With V trimmed by 1 base and J by 4 bases, 4 bases remained unmatched. For the CDR3, the DNA is TGTGCTAGTGGTTTGGGGTCGGGGGGTTACAATGAGCAGTTCTTC. Protein sequence: CASGLGSGGYNEQFF.

The CDR3 here is CASSFISGGPLRTMRAQYF. CDR3 nucleotides: TGTGCCAGCAGCTTCATTAGCGGGGGGCCCCTTCGGACGATGAGGGCCCAGTACTTC. The chain combines TRBV11-2 with TRBJ2-5, with 10 bases lining up with TRBD2. Trimming at V came to 3 bases and at J to 9 bases, leaving 22 bases not matched to a gene. From germline, CDR1 is SGHAT and CDR2 FQNNGV. This CDR3 has 19 residues.

The chain combines TRBV2 with TRBJ2-3; 11 bases are shared with TRBD2. This CDR3 comprises 16 residues. J was trimmed by 6 bases and V by 7 bases; bases with no gene match: 12. The V gene's germline CDR1 is SNHLY and CDR2 FYNNEI. The CDR3 here is CASTGRLAGFLDTQYF. The CDR3 DNA reads as TGTGCCAGCACCGGCAGACTAGCGGGGTTCTTGGATACGCAGTATTTT.

CDR3 sequence reads: CASSEASYIQYF. CDR3 DNA sequence: TGTGCCAGCAGTGAAGCCTCCTACATTCAGTACTTC. The V gene is TRBV25-1, the J gene TRBJ2-4, with D uncertain. V was shortened by 2 bases and J by 8 bases, with 7 bases between the two germline ends. Looked up from germline, CDR1 is MGHDK and CDR2 is SYGVNS. The CDR3 is made up of 12 amino acids.

The rearrangement joins TRBV2 to TRBJ1-2; D is undetermined. The CDR3 loop spans 12 amino acids. Germline V gene sequence: CDR1 SNHLY, CDR2 FYNNEI. Trimming pared 4 bases from V and 6 bases from J, leaving 9 bases between. CDR3 residues: CASSVGYDGYTF. CDR3 nucleotides: TGTGCCAGCAGTGTAGGGTATGATGGCTACACCTTC.

The V gene is TRBV5-1, the J gene TRBJ1-1; no clear D. The CDR3 contains 13 residues. Trimming removed 4 bases at V and 3 bases at J, with 10 bases between. CDR1 SGHRS and CDR2 YFSETQ come from the germline V gene. The CDR3 nucleotides read TGCGCCAGCAGCCCGCAGCCAGACACTGAAGCTTTCTTT. Its protein product is CASSPQPDTEAFF.

This chain connects TRBV29-1 to TRBJ1-1, with TRBD1 as a possible D gene (5 bases). V lost 3 bases, J lost 1 base, and 9 bases lay in between. The CDR3 sequence is 13 residues long. Per germline, CDR1 SQVTM and CDR2 ANQGSEA. CDR3 sequence: CSVERGRNTEAFF. The CDR3 coding sequence is TGCAGCGTTGAGAGGGGTCGGAACACTGAAGCTTTCTTT.

The chain joins TRBV19 to TRBJ1-1; TRBD1 is a possible D gene (5 bases). The CDR3 loop spans 15 amino acids. Germline CDR1 LNHDA, CDR2 SQIVND (reference sequence). Trimming left V 1 base short and J 4 bases short, with 13 bases between. For the CDR3, the DNA is TGTGCCAGTAGTATAGCGGAGGGGCTGAGCACTGAAGCTTTCTTT. This gives the protein CASSIAEGLSTEAFF.

The chain recombines TRBV5-1 with TRBJ2-5; D is undetermined. From germline, CDR1 is SGHRS and CDR2 YFSETQ. The V end lost 0 bases, the J end lost 1 base, and 10 bases lay between the germline ends. This CDR3 spans 15 amino acids. DNA of the CDR3: TGCGCCAGCAGCTTGGGTAGGCACGCCCAAGAGACCCAGTACTTC. Its protein product is CASSLGRHAQETQYF.

The V and J genes are TRBV23-1 and TRBJ2-1; D tentatively fits TRBD1 or TRBD2 (5 bases each). TRBV23-1 is labeled an ORF, and its function is uncertain. CDR3 size: 15 residues. V was trimmed by 9 bases and J by 4 bases, leaving 19 bases between them. The CDR3, as DNA: TGCGCCAGGAAGAGGGGTCGGGGTTTGTACAATGAGCAGTTCTTC. Translated, it gives CARKRGRGLYNEQFF.

This chain joins TRBV5-1 and TRBJ2-2, with a weak D call TRBD2 (5 bases). The CDR3 spans 14 residues. The germline CDR1 and CDR2 sequences are SGHRS and YFSETQ. Trimming shortened V by 0 bases and J by 3 bases, and 6 bases separated the two germline ends. CDR3 sequence: CASSLAGDTGELFF. DNA for the CDR3: TGCGCCAGCAGCTTGGCCGGGGACACCGGGGAGCTGTTTTTT.

This clone came up a few times. The V gene is TRBV5-4, the J gene TRBJ2-7; D unclear. This CDR3 spans 11 amino acids. Germline V gene data show CDR1 as SGHNT and CDR2 as YYREEE (reference sequence). V lost 6 bases, J lost 6 bases, and 10 bases lay in between. As DNA, the CDR3 is TGTGCCAGCACCCCGGCCTGCGAGCAGTACGTC. This codes for CASTPACEQYV.

The chain links TRBV27 to TRBJ2-7; 8 nucleotides align to TRBD1. This CDR3 region has 15 residues. Germline V gene lookup returns CDR1 MNHEY and CDR2 SMNVEV (reference sequence). V trimming: 5 bases; J trimming: 1 base; junction bases outside the gene matches: 7. CDR3 in amino acids: CASSRTGIASYEQYF. CDR3 nucleotide sequence: TGTGCCAGCAGTCGGACAGGGATAGCATCCTACGAGCAGTACTTC.

This chain uses TRBV15 with TRBJ1-1, with 8 bases identical to TRBD1. Germline assignment: CDR1 LNHNV and CDR2 YYDKDF (reference sequence). V lost 0 bases to trimming and J lost 4 bases; unmatched junction nucleotides: 4. This CDR3 region has 15 residues. The CDR3 DNA follows: TGTGCCACCAGCAGAGACTACACAGGGGGCACTGAAGCTTTCTTT. Protein sequence: CATSRDYTGGTEAFF.

The rearrangement joins TRBV6-4 to TRBJ2-7; 10 bases fit TRBD1. The CDR3 extends over 13 amino acids. Trimming at V came to 4 bases and at J to 10 bases, leaving 7 bases not matched to a gene. CDR1 is MRHNA and CDR2 is SNTAGT in the germline V gene. The CDR3 coding sequence is TGTGCCAGCAGTGTGACAGGGGGCTCTCCACAGTACTTC. Its translation: CASSVTGGSPQYF.

The rearrangement links TRBV5-1 to TRBJ1-2; no definite D call. Germline values: CDR1 SGHRS, CDR2 YFSETQ. The CDR3 contains 13 residues. V was trimmed by 4 bases and J by 4 bases, leaving 11 bases between them. The CDR3 bases are TGCGCCAGCAGCCCCGACGGCACCTATGGCTACACCTTC. This gives the protein CASSPDGTYGYTF.

V is TRBV5-4 and J is TRBJ2-2, with D hard to call. This CDR3 is built from 13 residues. Germline loops: CDR1 SGHNT, CDR2 YYREEE (reference sequence). Trimming removed 0 bases from V and 4 bases from J, with 4 bases in between. The CDR3 bases are TGTGCCAGCAGCTTGGTGGCCACCGGGGAGCTGTTTTTT. Amino acids: CASSLVATGELFF. Based on the CDR3 plus reference TRBV5-4 and TRBJ2-2, the full variable domain is ETGVTQSPTHLIKTRGQQVTLRCSSQSGHNTVSWYQQALGQGPQFIFQYYREEENGRGNFPPRFSGLQFPNYSSELNVNALELDDSALYLCASSLVATGELFFGEGSRLTVL.

This chain links TRBV18 with TRBJ1-3, with D possibly matching TRBD1 (5 bases). Germline V CDR1 and CDR2: KGHSH, LQKENI. The CDR3 is 12 amino acids. The V and J ends lost 1 base and 11 bases respectively, with 9 bases between them. The DNA of the CDR3 is TGTGCCAGCTCACCACAGCAGGGTGCCATATATTTT. This sequence encodes CASSPQQGAIYF.

This rearrangement joins TRBV7-9 to TRBJ1-1; a weak D match, TRBD1 (6 bases). The CDR3 is 15 residues long. V lost 1 base and J lost 1, with 10 bases in between. Germline V lookup: CDR1 SEHNR, CDR2 FQNEAQ (reference sequence). DNA for the CDR3: TGTGCCAGCAGCTTAGAGGGGGGGAGGAACACTGAAGCTTTCTTT. It specifies CASSLEGGRNTEAFF. Complete variable domain (other parts from reference TRBV7-9 and TRBJ1-1): DTGVSQNPRHKITKRGQNVTFRCDPISEHNRLYWYRQTLGQGPEFLTYFQNEAQLEKSRLLSDRFSAERPKGSFSTLEIQRTEQGDSAMYLCASSLEGGRNTEAFFGQGTRLTVV.

The chain recombines TRBV7-8 with TRBJ2-2; the D call may be TRBD1 or TRBD2 (5 bases each). The CDR3 runs to 18 residues. Germline V CDR1 and CDR2: SGHVS, FQNEAQ. Deletions cut 5 bases from V and 0 bases from J, with 19 bases between. The CDR3 region is CASSLRPQLGANTGELFF. The CDR3 bases are TGTGCCAGCAGCCTAAGGCCACAGCTGGGGGCGAACACCGGGGAGCTGTTTTTT.

V usage is TRBV9 and J usage is TRBJ2-1; TRBD2 might be the D (7 bases). The CDR3 is 17 amino acids. V lost 3 bases and J 7 bases, leaving 23 bases between the germline ends. Germline V gives CDR1 SGDLS, CDR2 YYNGEE. CDR3 bases: TGTGCCAGCAGCGGGGCCGGTCTCGCGGGGGCTAGGAATGAGCAGTTCTTC. Translating it yields CASSGAGLAGARNEQFF.

The gene calls are TRBV20-1 and TRBJ1-2, with D possibly TRBD1 on 5 matching bases. Germline CDR1 reads DFQATT; CDR2 reads SNEGSKA (reference sequence). The CDR3 has 11 residues. The DNA of the CDR3 is TGCAGCGCCCAGGGACTCTATGGCTACACCTTC. Its protein is CSAQGLYGYTF.

The V gene is TRBV4-1, the J gene TRBJ2-3; 9 positions match TRBD2. Unmatched junction bases numbered 8, after V lost 0 bases and J lost 1 base. This CDR3 is built from 18 residues. Germline CDR1 MGHRA, CDR2 YSYEKL. CDR3 nucleotide sequence: TGCGCCAGCAGCCAAGACCGGATCGGGACTAGCCGCACAGATACGCAGTATTTT. It yields the protein CASSQDRIGTSRTDTQYF.

This chain links TRBV30 with TRBJ1-5; D is unclear. Between the trimmed V and J ends, which lost 2 bases and 3 bases, there was a span of 17 bases. The CDR3 is made up of 16 amino acids. Germline CDR1 GTSNPN, CDR2 SVGIG (reference sequence). The CDR3 spells CAWSPMAVTSNQPQHF. CDR3 sequence (DNA): TGTGCCTGGAGTCCCATGGCAGTGACTTCCAATCAGCCCCAGCATTTT.

The chain links TRBV15 to TRBJ2-5; D unresolved. With 1 base removed from V and 4 bases from J, the gap between germline ends came to 1 base. CDR1 is LNHNV and CDR2 is YYDKDF in the germline V gene (reference sequence). The CDR3 consists of 11 residues. The CDR3 coding sequence is TGTGCCACCAGCAGAGTAGAGACCCAGTACTTC. Encoded protein: CATSRVETQYF.